Listed below are T cell receptor beta chains from one sample, sequenced in a study of T cells in Graves' hyperthyroidism and ophthalmopathy. Using its own MiXCR run on the multiplex PCR reads, TCRdb lists one record per CDR3 protein. The data show approximately 400,000 distinct CDR3 sequences, with approximately 17% seen just once and 35% to 50% held by the top ten. Sequencing used blood. The receptors come from a man younger than 35 with Graves' ophthalmopathy. CDR3s include the opening cysteine and the closing phenylalanine or tryptophan. Each record gives: D gene, clone size, V gene, J gene, CDR3 protein, CDR3 DNA. D genes are given only for firm matches. Only some rows state a clone size, as once, few, many or a class for expanded clones.

D gene: TRBD1; clone size: many; V gene: TRBV3-1; J gene: TRBJ2-1; CDR3 protein: CASSQTRGTGANNEQFF; CDR3 DNA: TGTGCCAGCAGCCAAACCCGCGGGACAGGGGCCAACAATGAGCAGTTCTTC
D gene: -; clone size: few; V gene: TRBV5-4; J gene: TRBJ1-1; CDR3 protein: CASSLGGRGADTEAFF; CDR3 DNA: TGTGCCAGCAGCTTAGGCGGCCGGGGAGCGGACACTGAAGCTTTCTTT
D gene: TRBD1; clone size: many; V gene: TRBV2; J gene: TRBJ2-7; CDR3 protein: CASSRDRGPLYEQYF; CDR3 DNA: TGTGCCAGCAGTAGAGACAGGGGGCCCCTCTACGAGCAGTACTTC
D gene: -; clone size: -; V gene: TRBV12-3/TRBV12-4; J gene: TRBJ2-5; CDR3 protein: CASSLWASGVQETQYF; CDR3 DNA: TGTGCCAGCAGTTTATGGGCCAGCGGCGTCCAAGAGACCCAGTACTTC
D gene: -; clone size: many; V gene: TRBV3-1; J gene: TRBJ1-4; CDR3 protein: CASSQGVEKLFF; CDR3 DNA: TGTGCCAGCAGCCAAGGAGTAGAAAAACTGTTTTTT
D gene: TRBD1; clone size: -; V gene: TRBV19; J gene: TRBJ1-5; CDR3 protein: CASSRDRGLSNQPQHF; CDR3 DNA: TGTGCCAGTAGCCGGGACAGGGGACTGAGCAATCAGCCCCAGCATTTT
D gene: TRBD2; clone size: few; V gene: TRBV6-1; J gene: TRBJ2-5; CDR3 protein: CASRMTRTSGARTQYF; CDR3 DNA: TGTGCCAGCAGGATGACGAGGACTAGCGGGGCCCGGACCCAGTACTTC
D gene: -; clone size: -; V gene: TRBV19; J gene: TRBJ1-4; CDR3 protein: CASSLDSTNEKLFF; CDR3 DNA: TGTGCCAGTAGTCTCGACTCAACTAATGAAAAACTGTTTTTT
D gene: -; clone size: many; V gene: TRBV7-2; J gene: TRBJ1-1; CDR3 protein: CASSLAGRTEAFF; CDR3 DNA: TGTGCCAGCAGCTTGGCCGGGAGGACTGAAGCTTTCTTT
D gene: TRBD1; clone size: -; V gene: TRBV28; J gene: TRBJ2-7; CDR3 protein: CASSPRDRGFYEQYF; CDR3 DNA: TGTGCCAGCTCACCTCGGGACAGGGGGTTCTACGAGCAGTACTTC
D gene: -; clone size: many; V gene: TRBV6-6; J gene: TRBJ1-5; CDR3 protein: CASSYSLYSNQPQHF; CDR3 DNA: TGTGCCAGCAGTTACTCCCTTTATAGCAATCAGCCCCAGCATTTT
D gene: TRBD1; clone size: many; V gene: TRBV24-1; J gene: TRBJ1-1; CDR3 protein: CATSVEGQGGTEAFF; CDR3 DNA: TGTGCCACCAGTGTAGAAGGACAGGGTGGCACTGAAGCTTTCTTT
D gene: TRBD1; clone size: -; V gene: TRBV19; J gene: TRBJ1-2; CDR3 protein: CASRQGAKENGYTF; CDR3 DNA: TGTGCCAGTAGACAGGGGGCAAAGGAGAATGGCTACACCTTC
D gene: -; clone size: -; V gene: TRBV20-1; J gene: TRBJ2-7; CDR3 protein: CSARVSGTYEQYF; CDR3 DNA: TGCAGTGCTAGAGTGTCGGGGACCTACGAGCAGTACTTC
D gene: TRBD1; clone size: -; V gene: TRBV19; J gene: TRBJ1-1; CDR3 protein: CASSIGTGVNTEAFF; CDR3 DNA: TGTGCCAGTAGTATCGGGACAGGGGTGAACACTGAAGCTTTCTTT
D gene: TRBD1; clone size: few; V gene: TRBV6-1; J gene: TRBJ1-4; CDR3 protein: CASREQGARSEKLFF; CDR3 DNA: TGTGCCAGCAGGGAGCAGGGGGCGCGTAGTGAAAAACTGTTTTTT
D gene: -; clone size: many; V gene: TRBV11-3; J gene: TRBJ2-7; CDR3 protein: CASSLSGANEQYF; CDR3 DNA: TGTGCCAGCAGCCTATCTGGGGCCAACGAGCAGTACTTC
D gene: TRBD2; clone size: -; V gene: TRBV7-3; J gene: TRBJ2-3; CDR3 protein: CASSLTPSGGARNTDTQYF; CDR3 DNA: TGTGCCAGCAGCTTAACTCCCAGCGGGGGGGCCAGGAACACAGATACGCAGTATTTT
D gene: -; clone size: few; V gene: TRBV6-1; J gene: TRBJ2-2; CDR3 protein: CASRPGRNTGELFF; CDR3 DNA: TGTGCCAGCAGACCGGGAAGGAACACCGGGGAGCTGTTTTTT
D gene: TRBD1; clone size: -; V gene: TRBV19; J gene: TRBJ2-5; CDR3 protein: CASTPGTGGETQYF; CDR3 DNA: TGTGCCAGTACCCCCGGGACAGGGGGAGAGACCCAGTACTTC
D gene: -; clone size: many; V gene: TRBV7-3; J gene: TRBJ1-1; CDR3 protein: CASSPTGYTEAFF; CDR3 DNA: TGTGCCAGCAGTCCTACAGGGTACACTGAAGCTTTCTTT
D gene: -; clone size: few; V gene: TRBV5-6; J gene: TRBJ2-6; CDR3 protein: CASSLWIGANVLTF; CDR3 DNA: TGTGCCAGCAGCCTATGGATTGGGGCCAACGTCCTGACTTTC
D gene: -; clone size: many; V gene: TRBV20-1; J gene: TRBJ2-5; CDR3 protein: CSASSPQETQYF; CDR3 DNA: TGCAGTGCTAGCTCCCCGCAAGAGACCCAGTACTTC
D gene: TRBD1; clone size: many; V gene: TRBV11-2; J gene: TRBJ2-1; CDR3 protein: CASSLGHRQGHNEQFF; CDR3 DNA: TGTGCCAGCAGCTTAGGGCACCGACAGGGCCACAATGAGCAGTTCTTC
D gene: -; clone size: -; V gene: TRBV13; J gene: TRBJ2-1; CDR3 protein: CASSLTGLNNEQFF; CDR3 DNA: TGTGCCAGCAGCCTGACTGGGCTAAACAATGAGCAGTTCTTC
D gene: -; clone size: few; V gene: TRBV10-3; J gene: TRBJ1-2; CDR3 protein: CAITGGYGYTF; CDR3 DNA: TGTGCCATCACCGGAGGTTATGGCTACACCTTC
D gene: TRBD1; clone size: -; V gene: TRBV2; J gene: TRBJ1-2; CDR3 protein: CASSQSGQERGYTF; CDR3 DNA: TGTGCCAGCAGTCAGTCGGGACAGGAACGGGGCTACACCTTC
D gene: TRBD1; clone size: -; V gene: TRBV5-8; J gene: TRBJ1-5; CDR3 protein: CASSFGTVLSNQPQHF; CDR3 DNA: TGTGCCAGCAGCTTTGGGACAGTCCTTAGCAATCAGCCCCAGCATTTT
D gene: -; clone size: -; V gene: TRBV6-1; J gene: TRBJ1-5; CDR3 protein: CASRQKGGQPQHF; CDR3 DNA: TGTGCCAGCAGACAGAAGGGCGGACAGCCCCAGCATTTT
D gene: -; clone size: few; V gene: TRBV19; J gene: TRBJ2-7; CDR3 protein: CASSTGGTGRLEQYF; CDR3 DNA: TGTGCCAGTAGTACCGGGGGGACAGGCCGCCTCGAGCAGTACTTC
D gene: -; clone size: many; V gene: TRBV12-3/TRBV12-4; J gene: TRBJ1-1; CDR3 protein: CASSPVGSVPNTEAFF; CDR3 DNA: TGTGCCAGCAGCCCAGTGGGCTCGGTCCCGAACACTGAAGCTTTCTTT
D gene: -; clone size: few; V gene: TRBV20-1; J gene: TRBJ2-2; CDR3 protein: CSAARTGELFF; CDR3 DNA: TGCAGTGCTGCCCGCACCGGGGAGCTGTTTTTT
D gene: -; clone size: -; V gene: TRBV19; J gene: TRBJ2-3; CDR3 protein: CASSIGAISSTDTQYF; CDR3 DNA: TGTGCCAGTAGTATCGGGGCGATATCTAGCACAGATACGCAGTATTTT
D gene: TRBD1; clone size: -; V gene: TRBV6-1; J gene: TRBJ2-3; CDR3 protein: CASLPTGAPNGADTQYF; CDR3 DNA: TGTGCCAGCCTACCCACAGGGGCCCCCAATGGCGCAGATACGCAGTATTTT
D gene: TRBD2; clone size: -; V gene: TRBV6-5; J gene: TRBJ2-3; CDR3 protein: CASSKTSGGGPSTDTQYF; CDR3 DNA: TGTGCCAGCAGTAAGACTAGCGGGGGGGGACCTAGCACAGATACGCAGTATTTT
D gene: -; clone size: many; V gene: TRBV24-1; J gene: TRBJ2-3; CDR3 protein: CATSDVNRGDTQYF; CDR3 DNA: TGTGCCACCAGTGATGTCAACCGGGGAGATACGCAGTATTTT
D gene: -; clone size: -; V gene: TRBV7-2; J gene: TRBJ2-6; CDR3 protein: CASSRTVSSGANVLTF; CDR3 DNA: TGTGCCAGCAGCCGGACAGTTAGCTCTGGGGCCAACGTCCTGACTTTC
D gene: TRBD1; clone size: once; V gene: TRBV10-1; J gene: TRBJ1-1; CDR3 protein: CASSETRGPDTEAFF; CDR3 DNA: TGCGCCAGCTCAGAAACCAGGGGGCCGGACACTGAAGCTTTCTTT
D gene: -; clone size: many; V gene: TRBV12-3/TRBV12-4; J gene: TRBJ1-1; CDR3 protein: CASSLGLDTEAFF; CDR3 DNA: TGTGCCAGCAGTTTAGGGTTGGACACTGAAGCTTTCTTT
D gene: -; clone size: many; V gene: TRBV6-5; J gene: TRBJ1-1; CDR3 protein: CASSYSVSATPEAFF; CDR3 DNA: TGTGCCAGCAGTTACTCGGTATCCGCTACTCCTGAAGCTTTCTTT
D gene: -; clone size: -; V gene: TRBV20-1; J gene: TRBJ1-2; CDR3 protein: CRGFGGGNYGYTF; CDR3 DNA: TGCAGAGGGTTTGGGGGGGGCAACTATGGCTACACCTTC
D gene: -; clone size: many; V gene: TRBV2; J gene: TRBJ1-1; CDR3 protein: CASIDRGTEAFF; CDR3 DNA: TGTGCCAGCATCGACCGGGGCACTGAAGCTTTCTTT
D gene: TRBD1; clone size: -; V gene: TRBV20-1; J gene: TRBJ1-5; CDR3 protein: CSAQTDRGRRQPQHF; CDR3 DNA: TGCAGTGCCCAGACCGACAGGGGGCGAAGGCAGCCCCAGCATTTT
D gene: -; clone size: many; V gene: TRBV14; J gene: TRBJ2-3; CDR3 protein: CASSQDSARGTKGDTQYF; CDR3 DNA: TGTGCCAGCAGCCAAGATTCGGCCCGCGGGACCAAAGGCGATACGCAGTATTTT
D gene: -; clone size: -; V gene: TRBV3-1; J gene: TRBJ2-7; CDR3 protein: CASSQEYVSSYEQYF; CDR3 DNA: TGTGCCAGCAGCCAAGAATATGTTAGCTCCTACGAGCAGTACTTC
D gene: TRBD1; clone size: -; V gene: TRBV20-1; J gene: TRBJ1-6; CDR3 protein: CSARPPTGRNSPLHF; CDR3 DNA: TGCAGTGCTAGACCTCCGACAGGGAGAAATTCACCCCTCCACTTT